This T cell receptor (beta chain) was observed in a study of control samples from healthy donors and cancer patients. The CDR3 extends over 16 amino acids. Trimming removed 4 bases at V and 8 bases at J, with 18 bases between. Germline lookup yields CDR1 MGHRA and CDR2 YSYEKL. Produced via immunoSEQ multiplex PCR; TCRdb's table is partial and in-frame only. The table records about 220,000 clones, roughly 94% of them present only once. This TCR derives from a man aged 50-60 years in good health. The chain carries TRBV4-1 and TRBJ1-6, with D possibly TRBD1 on 6 matching bases. Sequenced input: blood. CDR3 sequence (DNA): TGCGCCAGCAGCCTATATCGGGGGCAGGGAGATTCACCCCTCCACTTT. It translates to CASSLYRGQGDSPLHF.